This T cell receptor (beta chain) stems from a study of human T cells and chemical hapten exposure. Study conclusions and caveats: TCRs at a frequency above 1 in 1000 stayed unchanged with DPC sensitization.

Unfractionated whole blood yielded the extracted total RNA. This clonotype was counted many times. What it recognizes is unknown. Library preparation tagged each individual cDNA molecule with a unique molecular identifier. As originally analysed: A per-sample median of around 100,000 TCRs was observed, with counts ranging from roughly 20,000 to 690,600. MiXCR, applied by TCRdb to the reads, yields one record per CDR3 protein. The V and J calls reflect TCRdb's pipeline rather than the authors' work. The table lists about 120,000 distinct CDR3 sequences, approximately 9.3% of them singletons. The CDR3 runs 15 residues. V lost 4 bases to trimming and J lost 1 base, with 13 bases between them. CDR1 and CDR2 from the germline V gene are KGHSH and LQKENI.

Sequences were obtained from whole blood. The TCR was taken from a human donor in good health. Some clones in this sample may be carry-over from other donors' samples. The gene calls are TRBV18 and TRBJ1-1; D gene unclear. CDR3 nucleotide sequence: TGTGCCAGCTCACATCGTGAACTGCCGAACACTGAAGCTTTCTTT. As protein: CASSHRELPNTEAFF.